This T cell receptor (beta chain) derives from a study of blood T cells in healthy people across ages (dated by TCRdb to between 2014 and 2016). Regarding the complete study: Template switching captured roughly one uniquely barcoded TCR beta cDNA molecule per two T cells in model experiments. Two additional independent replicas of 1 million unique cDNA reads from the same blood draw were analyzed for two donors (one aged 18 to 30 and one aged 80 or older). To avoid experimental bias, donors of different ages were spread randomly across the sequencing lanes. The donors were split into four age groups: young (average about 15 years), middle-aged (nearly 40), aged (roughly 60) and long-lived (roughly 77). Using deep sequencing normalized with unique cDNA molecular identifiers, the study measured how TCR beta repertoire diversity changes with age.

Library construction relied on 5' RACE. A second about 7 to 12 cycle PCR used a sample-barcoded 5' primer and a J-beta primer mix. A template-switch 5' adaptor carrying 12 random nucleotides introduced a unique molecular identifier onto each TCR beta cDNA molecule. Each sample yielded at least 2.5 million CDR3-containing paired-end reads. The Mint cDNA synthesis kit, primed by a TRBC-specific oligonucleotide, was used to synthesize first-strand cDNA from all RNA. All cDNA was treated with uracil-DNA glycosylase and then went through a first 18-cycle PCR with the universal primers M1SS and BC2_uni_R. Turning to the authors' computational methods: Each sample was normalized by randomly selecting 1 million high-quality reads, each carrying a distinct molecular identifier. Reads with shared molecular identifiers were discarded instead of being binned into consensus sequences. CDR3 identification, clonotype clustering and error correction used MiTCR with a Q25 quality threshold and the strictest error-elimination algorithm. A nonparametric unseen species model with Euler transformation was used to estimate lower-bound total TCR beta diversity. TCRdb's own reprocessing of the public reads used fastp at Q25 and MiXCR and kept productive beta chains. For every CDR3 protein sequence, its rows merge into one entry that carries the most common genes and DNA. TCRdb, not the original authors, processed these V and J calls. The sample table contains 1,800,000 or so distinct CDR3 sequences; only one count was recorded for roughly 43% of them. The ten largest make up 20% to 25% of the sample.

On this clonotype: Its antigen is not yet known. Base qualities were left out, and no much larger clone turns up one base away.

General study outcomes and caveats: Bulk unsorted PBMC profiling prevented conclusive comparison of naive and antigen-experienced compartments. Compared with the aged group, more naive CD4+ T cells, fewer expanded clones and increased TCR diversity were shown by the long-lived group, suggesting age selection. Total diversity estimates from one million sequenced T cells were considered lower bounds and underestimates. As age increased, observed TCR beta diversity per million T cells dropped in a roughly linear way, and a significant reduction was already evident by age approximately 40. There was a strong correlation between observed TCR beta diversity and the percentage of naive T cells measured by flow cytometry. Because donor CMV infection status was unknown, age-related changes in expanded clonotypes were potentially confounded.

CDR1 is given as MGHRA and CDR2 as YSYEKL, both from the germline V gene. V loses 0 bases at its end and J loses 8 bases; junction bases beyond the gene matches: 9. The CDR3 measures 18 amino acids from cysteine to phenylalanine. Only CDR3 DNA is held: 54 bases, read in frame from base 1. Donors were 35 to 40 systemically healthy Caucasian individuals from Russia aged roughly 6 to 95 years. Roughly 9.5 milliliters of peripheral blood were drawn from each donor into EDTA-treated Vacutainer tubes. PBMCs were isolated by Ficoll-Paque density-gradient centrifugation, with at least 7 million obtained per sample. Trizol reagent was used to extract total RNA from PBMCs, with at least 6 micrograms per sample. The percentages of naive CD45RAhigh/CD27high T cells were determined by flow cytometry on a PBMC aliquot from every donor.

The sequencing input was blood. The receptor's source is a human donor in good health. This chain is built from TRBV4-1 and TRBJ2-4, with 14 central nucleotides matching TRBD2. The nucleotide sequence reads TGCGCCAGCAGCCAAGATCTTTGGACTAGCGGGGGGCGGGACATTCAGTACTTC. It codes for CASSQDLWTSGGRDIQYF.